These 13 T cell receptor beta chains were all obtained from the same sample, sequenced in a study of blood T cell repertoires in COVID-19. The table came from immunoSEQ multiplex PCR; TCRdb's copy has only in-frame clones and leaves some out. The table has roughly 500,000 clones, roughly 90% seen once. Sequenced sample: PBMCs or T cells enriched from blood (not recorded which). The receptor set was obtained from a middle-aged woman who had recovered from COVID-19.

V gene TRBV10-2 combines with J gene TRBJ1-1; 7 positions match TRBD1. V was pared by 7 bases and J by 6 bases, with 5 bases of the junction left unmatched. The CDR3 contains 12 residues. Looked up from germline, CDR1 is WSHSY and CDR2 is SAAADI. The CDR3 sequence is CASTTGRAEAFF. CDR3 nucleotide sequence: TGCGCCAGCACGACAGGGCGGGCTGAAGCTTTCTTT.

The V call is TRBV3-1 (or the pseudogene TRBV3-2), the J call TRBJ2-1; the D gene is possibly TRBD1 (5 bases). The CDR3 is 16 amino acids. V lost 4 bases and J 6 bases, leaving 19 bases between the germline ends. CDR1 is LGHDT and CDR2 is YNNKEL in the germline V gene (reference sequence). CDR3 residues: CASSPRRGKTGNEQFF. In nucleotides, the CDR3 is TGTGCCAGCAGCCCACGAAGGGGCAAGACTGGCAATGAGCAGTTCTTC.

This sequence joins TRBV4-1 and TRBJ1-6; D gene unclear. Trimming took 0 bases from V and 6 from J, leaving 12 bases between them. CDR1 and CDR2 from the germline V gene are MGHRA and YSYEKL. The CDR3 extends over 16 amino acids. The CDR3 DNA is TGCGCCAGCAGCCAAGATAGGGAGTTGGGTAATTCACCCCTCCACTTT. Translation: CASSQDRELGNSPLHF.

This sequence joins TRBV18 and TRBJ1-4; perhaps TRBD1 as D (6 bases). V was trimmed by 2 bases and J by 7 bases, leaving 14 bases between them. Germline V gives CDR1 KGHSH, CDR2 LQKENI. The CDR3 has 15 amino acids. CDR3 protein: CASSPALRGFEKLFF. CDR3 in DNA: TGTGCCAGCTCACCAGCACTCAGGGGATTTGAAAAACTGTTTTTT. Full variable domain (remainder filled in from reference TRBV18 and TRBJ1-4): NAGVMQNPRHLVRRRGQEARLRCSPMKGHSHVYWYRQLPEEGLKFMVYLQKENIIDESGMPKERFSAEFPKEGPSILRIQQVVRGDSAAYFCASSPALRGFEKLFFGSGTQLSVL.

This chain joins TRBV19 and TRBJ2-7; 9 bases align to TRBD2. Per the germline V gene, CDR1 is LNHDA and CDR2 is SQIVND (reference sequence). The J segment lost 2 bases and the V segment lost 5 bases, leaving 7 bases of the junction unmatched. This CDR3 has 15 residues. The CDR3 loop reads CASSPRLADTYEQYF. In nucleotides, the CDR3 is TGTGCCAGTAGTCCACGACTAGCGGATACCTACGAGCAGTACTTC.

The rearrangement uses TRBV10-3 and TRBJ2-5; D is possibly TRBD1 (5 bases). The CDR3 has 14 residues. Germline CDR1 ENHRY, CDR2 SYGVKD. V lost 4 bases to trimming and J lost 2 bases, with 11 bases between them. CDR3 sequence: CAISALQVQETQYF. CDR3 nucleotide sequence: TGTGCCATCAGTGCACTACAGGTACAAGAGACCCAGTACTTC.

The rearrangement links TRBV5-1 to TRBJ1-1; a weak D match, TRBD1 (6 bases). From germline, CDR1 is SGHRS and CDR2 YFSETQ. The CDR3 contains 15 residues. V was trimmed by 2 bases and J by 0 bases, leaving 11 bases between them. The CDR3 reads CASSFAGALNTEAFF. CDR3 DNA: TGCGCCAGCAGCTTCGCGGGGGCCCTGAACACTGAAGCTTTCTTT.

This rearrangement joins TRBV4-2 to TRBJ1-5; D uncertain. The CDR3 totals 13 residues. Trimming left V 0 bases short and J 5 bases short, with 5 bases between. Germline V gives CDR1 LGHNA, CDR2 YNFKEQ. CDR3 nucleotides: TGTGCCAGCAGCCAAGACAGTGATCAGCCCCAGCATTTT. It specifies CASSQDSDQPQHF.

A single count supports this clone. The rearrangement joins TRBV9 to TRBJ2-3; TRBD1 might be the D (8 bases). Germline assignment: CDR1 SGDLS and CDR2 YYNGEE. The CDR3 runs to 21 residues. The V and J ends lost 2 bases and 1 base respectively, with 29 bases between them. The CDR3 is CASSVRTGRVWGEGRTDTQYF. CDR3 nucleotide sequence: TGTGCCAGCAGCGTGAGGACAGGGCGTGTTTGGGGGGAGGGCCGCACAGATACGCAGTATTTT.

CDR3 DNA: TGTGCCAGTAGTTCGAGGCTCCGCTACAATGAGCAGTTCTTC. Encoded protein: CASSSRLRYNEQFF. The chain joins TRBV19 to TRBJ2-1; no clear D. Germline CDR1 and CDR2: LNHDA and SQIVND (reference sequence). The CDR3 has 14 residues. Trimming cost V 5 bases and J 3 bases, with 11 bases left between them.

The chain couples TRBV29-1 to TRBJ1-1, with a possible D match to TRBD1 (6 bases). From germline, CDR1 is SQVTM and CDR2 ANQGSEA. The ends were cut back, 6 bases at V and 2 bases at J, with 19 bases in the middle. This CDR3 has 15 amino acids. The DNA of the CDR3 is TGCAGCGTGGCCGGGACAAGTACTGCTAACACTGAAGCTTTCTTT. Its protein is CSVAGTSTANTEAFF.

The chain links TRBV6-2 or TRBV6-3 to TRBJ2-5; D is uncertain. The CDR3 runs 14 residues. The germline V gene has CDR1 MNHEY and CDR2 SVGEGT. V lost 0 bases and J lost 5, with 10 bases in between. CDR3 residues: CASSYSASWETQYF. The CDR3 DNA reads TGTGCCAGCAGTTACTCGGCCTCTTGGGAGACCCAGTACTTC.

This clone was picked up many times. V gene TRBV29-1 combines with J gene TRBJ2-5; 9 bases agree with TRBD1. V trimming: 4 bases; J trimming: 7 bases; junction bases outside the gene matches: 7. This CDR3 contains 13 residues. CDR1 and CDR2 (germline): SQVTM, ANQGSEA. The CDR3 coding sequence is TGCAGCGTTGGGACAGGGGAGGATGGGACCCAGTACTTC. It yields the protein CSVGTGEDGTQYF.